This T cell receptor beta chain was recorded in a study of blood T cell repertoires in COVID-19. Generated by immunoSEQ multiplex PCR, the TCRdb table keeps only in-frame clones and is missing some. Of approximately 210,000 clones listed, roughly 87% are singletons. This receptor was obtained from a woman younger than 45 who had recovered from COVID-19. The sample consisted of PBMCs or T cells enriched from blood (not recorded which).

CDR3 region: CASSNFRDLNQPQHF. CDR3 coding DNA: TGTGCCAGTAGCAATTTCCGGGATCTCAATCAGCCCCAGCATTTT. This chain uses TRBV19 with TRBJ1-5; D is unclear. The V gene lost 6 bases and the J gene lost 3 bases, with 15 bases spanning the gap. Looked up from germline, CDR1 is LNHDA and CDR2 is SQIVND (reference sequence). CDR3 length equals 15 residues.